This T cell receptor (beta chain) was retrieved from a study of a mutant IDH1 vaccine in newly diagnosed glioma. Turning to the study itself: V12 occurred at week 35 and V13 at week 47.

Comments on this clone: The antigen remains undetermined.

The V gene's germline CDR1 is SGDLS and CDR2 YYNGEE. V lost 2 bases to trimming and J lost 0 bases, with 7 bases between them. There are 14 residues in the CDR3. Measured with immunoSEQ multiplex PCR; TCRdb has only the in-frame clones, and not every one. In the table there are roughly 50,000 clones, approximately 80% of which are singletons. Whole-study results and caveats: Apparently unrelated to pseudoprogression were changes in the top peripheral T cell clonotypes.

The time point was: week 47, end of study. Doses consisted of 300 ug of mutant IDH1 20-mer peptide each, paired with topical imiquimod. Across weeks 1, 3, 5, 7, 11, 15, 19 and 23, patients received a vaccination each time, eight in all. The sequencing here drew on PBMCs, taken from a glioma patient whose treatment included an IDH1 peptide vaccine. The V and J genes are TRBV9 and TRBJ2-3; unclear D gene. The TCR sequence derives from a woman aged 40 to 55 with glioma. Some clones in this sample may be carry-over from other donors' samples. CDR3 sequence reads: CASSVRASTDTQYF. The CDR3 bases are TGTGCCAGCAGCGTCAGAGCTAGCACAGATACGCAGTATTTT.